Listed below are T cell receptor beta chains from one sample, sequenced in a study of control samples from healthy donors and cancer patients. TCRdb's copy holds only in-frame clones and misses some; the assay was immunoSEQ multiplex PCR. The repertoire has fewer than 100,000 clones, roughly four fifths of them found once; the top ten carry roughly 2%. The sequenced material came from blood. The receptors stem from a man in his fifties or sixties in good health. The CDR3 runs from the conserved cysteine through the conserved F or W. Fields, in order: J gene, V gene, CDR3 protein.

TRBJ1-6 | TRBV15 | CATSRDRDPWSSYNSPLHF
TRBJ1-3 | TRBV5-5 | CASTAGYGNTIYF
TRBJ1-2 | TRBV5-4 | CASSPQGGRDTF
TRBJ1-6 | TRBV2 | CASSAPETGNSPLHF
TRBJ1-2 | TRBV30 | CAWRDTYNYGYTF
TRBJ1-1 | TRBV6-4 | CASSDSGRREAFF
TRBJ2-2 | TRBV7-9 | CASSQGLAQNTGELFF
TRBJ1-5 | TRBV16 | CASSQFPRPGKGLNQPQHF
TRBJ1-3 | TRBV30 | CAWSWGEFSGNTIYF
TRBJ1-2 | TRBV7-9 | CASSFSRGPYGYTF
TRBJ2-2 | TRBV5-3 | CARSPPSGEGTGELFF
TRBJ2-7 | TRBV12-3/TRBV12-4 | CASSLSGWNEQYF
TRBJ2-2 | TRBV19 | CASSILGTAGELFF
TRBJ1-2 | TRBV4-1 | CASSQDPGNYGYTF
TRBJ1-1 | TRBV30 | CAWSVGQGISEAFF
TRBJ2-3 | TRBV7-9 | CASSPSGGARDTQYF
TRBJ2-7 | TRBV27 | CASTPTSGRALDEQYF
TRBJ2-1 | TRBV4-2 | CASSPYMGPEQFF
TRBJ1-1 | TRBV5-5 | CASSLEGSYRATEAFF
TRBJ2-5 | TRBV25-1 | CASSESILASGSGETQYF
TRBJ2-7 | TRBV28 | CASRTGGNYEQYF
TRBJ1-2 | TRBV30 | CAWSVRKADPLYGYTF
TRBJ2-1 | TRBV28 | CASSLDRGNEQFF
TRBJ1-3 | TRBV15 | CATSRPGQAFSGNTIYF
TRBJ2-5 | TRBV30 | CAWGLAGLGLETQYF
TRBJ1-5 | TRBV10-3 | CAISAGTGQRGGNQPQHF
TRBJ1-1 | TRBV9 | CASSVQDFIGSEAFF
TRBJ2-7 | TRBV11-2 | CASSHDRGSSYEQYF
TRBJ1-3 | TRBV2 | CASRSGNSGNTIYF
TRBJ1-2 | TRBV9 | CASSLAAGVNGYTF
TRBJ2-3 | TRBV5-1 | CASRPAQGVTDTQYF
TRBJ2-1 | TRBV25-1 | CASSEYRPDQEDEQFF
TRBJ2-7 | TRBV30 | CAWSKGYGVHEQYF
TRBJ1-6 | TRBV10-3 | CATSGEGISPLHF
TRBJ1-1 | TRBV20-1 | CSASSYPDREAGAFF
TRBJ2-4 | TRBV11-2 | CASSLVGGDFQNIQYF
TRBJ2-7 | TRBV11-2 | CASSLHLYEQYF
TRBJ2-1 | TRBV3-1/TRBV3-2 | CASKDIHNEQFF
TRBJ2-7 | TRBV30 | CAWNQDRGYSYEQYF
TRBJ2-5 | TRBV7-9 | CASSLGQGVETQYF
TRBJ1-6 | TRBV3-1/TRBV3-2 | CASSQEAGAGVLPLHF
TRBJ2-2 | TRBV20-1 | CSASIGVTGGTGELFF
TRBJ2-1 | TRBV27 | CASSLSTGVAHNEQFF
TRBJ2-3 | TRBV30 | CAWRLAGGPGTDTQYF
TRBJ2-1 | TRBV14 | CASSKSGRGYYNEQFF
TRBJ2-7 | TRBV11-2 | CASSTLTGFKYF
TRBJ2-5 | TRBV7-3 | CASSLGSGETQYF
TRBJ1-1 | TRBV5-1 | CASSLMGTNTEAFF
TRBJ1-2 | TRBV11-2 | CASSRDRAIGYTF
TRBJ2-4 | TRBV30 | CAGEAKNIQYF
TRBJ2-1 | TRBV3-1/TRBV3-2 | CASSQVFLTSQNYNEQFF
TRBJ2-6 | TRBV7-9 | CASSPYITGANVLTF
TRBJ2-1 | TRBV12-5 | CASARGQGGSNEQFF
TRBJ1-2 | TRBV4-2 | CASSQPTGTKYGYTF
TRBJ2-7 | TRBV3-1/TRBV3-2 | CASSQNYRSSYEQYF
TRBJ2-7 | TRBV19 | CASSTLHRTSSYEQYF
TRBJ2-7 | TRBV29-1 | CSVDDGSYEQYF
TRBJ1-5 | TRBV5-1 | CASSPGPNGDQPQHF
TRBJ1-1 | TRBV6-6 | CASTVAQSPPEAFF